These 2 T cell receptor beta chains were sequenced from one sample in a study of cytomegalovirus exposure and HLA in healthy donors. Use of 60 Vbeta and 13 Jbeta primers characterized the PCR. Produced via immunoSEQ multiplex PCR; TCRdb's table is partial and in-frame only. The data contain about 120,000 clones, roughly 80% of them singletons. What was sequenced was PBMCs. Source of these receptors: a woman aged 40-49 years in good health and CMV-seropositive.

In its sample, this clone was seen once. This chain links TRBV15 with TRBJ1-1, with a tentative D call TRBD1 (5 bases). The length of the CDR3 is 12 residues. Germline-derived CDR1 and CDR2 are LNHNV and YYDKDF (reference sequence). Trimming pared 8 bases from V and 0 bases from J, leaving 7 bases between. CDR3 bases: TGTGCCACCGGAGGGGTGAACACTGAAGCTTTCTTT. It is translated as CATGGVNTEAFF.

This chain links TRBV6-1 with TRBJ1-4; D remains ambiguous. V was shortened by 2 bases and J by 8 bases, with 9 bases between the two germline ends. Germline CDR1 reads MNHNS; CDR2 reads SASEGT. The CDR3 spans 13 residues. CDR3 bases: TGTGCCAGCAGTGAAAGACGCGGGGAAAAACTGTTTTTT. Encoded protein: CASSERRGEKLFF.